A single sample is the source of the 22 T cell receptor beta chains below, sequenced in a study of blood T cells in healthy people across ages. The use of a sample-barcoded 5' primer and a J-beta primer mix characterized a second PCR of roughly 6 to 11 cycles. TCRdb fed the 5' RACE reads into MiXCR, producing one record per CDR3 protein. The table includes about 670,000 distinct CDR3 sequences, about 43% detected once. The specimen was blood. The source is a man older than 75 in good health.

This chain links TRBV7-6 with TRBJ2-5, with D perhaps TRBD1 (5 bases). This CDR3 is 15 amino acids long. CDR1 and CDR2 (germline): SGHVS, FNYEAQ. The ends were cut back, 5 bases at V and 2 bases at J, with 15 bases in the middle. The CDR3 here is CASSPGWGSQETQYF. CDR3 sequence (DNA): TGTGCCAGCAGCCCAGGGTGGGGTAGTCAAGAGACCCAGTACTTC.

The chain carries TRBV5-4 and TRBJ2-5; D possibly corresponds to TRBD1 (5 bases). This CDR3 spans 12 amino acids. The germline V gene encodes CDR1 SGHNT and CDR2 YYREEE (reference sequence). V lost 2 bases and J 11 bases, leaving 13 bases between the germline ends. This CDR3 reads CASSFQGNEQYF. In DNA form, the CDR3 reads TGTGCCAGCAGCTTCCAGGGTAATGAGCAGTACTTC.

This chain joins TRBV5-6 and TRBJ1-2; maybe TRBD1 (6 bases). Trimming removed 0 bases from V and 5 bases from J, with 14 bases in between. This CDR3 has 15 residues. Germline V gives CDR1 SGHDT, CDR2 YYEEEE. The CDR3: CASSLASEQGYGYTF. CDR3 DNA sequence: TGTGCCAGCAGCTTGGCCTCGGAACAGGGTTATGGCTACACCTTC.

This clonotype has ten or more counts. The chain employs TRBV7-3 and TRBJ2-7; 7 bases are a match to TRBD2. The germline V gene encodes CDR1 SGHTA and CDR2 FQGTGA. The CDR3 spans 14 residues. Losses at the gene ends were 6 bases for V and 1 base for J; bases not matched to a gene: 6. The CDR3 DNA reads TGTGCCAGCAGTCCGGGGGAGGGATCCTACGAGCAGTACTTC. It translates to CASSPGEGSYEQYF.

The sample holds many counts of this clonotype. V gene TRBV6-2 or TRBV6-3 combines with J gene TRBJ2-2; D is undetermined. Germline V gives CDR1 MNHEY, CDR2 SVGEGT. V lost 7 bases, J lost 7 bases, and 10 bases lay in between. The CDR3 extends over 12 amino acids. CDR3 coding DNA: TGTGCCAGCAACTCGTTGGGCGGGGAGCTGTTTTTT. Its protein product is CASNSLGGELFF.

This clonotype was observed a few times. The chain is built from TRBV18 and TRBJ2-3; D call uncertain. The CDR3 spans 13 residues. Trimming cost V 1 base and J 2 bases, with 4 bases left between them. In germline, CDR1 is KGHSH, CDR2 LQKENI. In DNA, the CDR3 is TGTGCCAGCTCACCACAGGACACAGATACGCAGTATTTT. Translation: CASSPQDTDTQYF.

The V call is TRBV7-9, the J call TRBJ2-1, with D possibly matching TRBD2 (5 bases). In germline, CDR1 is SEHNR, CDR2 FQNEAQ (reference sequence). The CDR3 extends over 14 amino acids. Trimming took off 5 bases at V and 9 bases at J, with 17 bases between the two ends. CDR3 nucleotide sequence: TGTGCCAGCAGCACCAGACGGGGTCTAAGTGAGCAGTTCTTC. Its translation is CASSTRRGLSEQFF.

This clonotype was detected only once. The CDR3 region is CASSLIRASSGNTIYF. DNA of the CDR3: TGTGCCAGCAGCTTGATCCGGGCGAGCTCTGGAAACACCATATATTTT. The chain uses TRBV7-2 and TRBJ1-3; no firm D call. CDR3 length: 16 residues. V dropped 3 bases and J dropped 0 bases, with 12 bases sitting between them. The V gene's germline CDR1 is SGHTA and CDR2 FQGNSA.

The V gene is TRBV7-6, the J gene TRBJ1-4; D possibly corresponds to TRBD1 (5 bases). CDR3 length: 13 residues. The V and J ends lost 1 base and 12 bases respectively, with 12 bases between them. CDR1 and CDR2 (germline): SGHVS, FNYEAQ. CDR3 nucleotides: TGTGCCAGCAGCTTAGGGTCAGGGTTTGAACTGTTTTTT. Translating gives CASSLGSGFELFF. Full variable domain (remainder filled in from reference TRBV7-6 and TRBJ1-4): GAGVSQSPRYKVTKRGQDVALRCDPISGHVSLYWYRQALGQGPEFLTYFNYEAQQDKSGLPNDRFSAERPEGSISTLTIQRTEQRDSAMYRCASSLGSGFELFFGSGTQLSVL.

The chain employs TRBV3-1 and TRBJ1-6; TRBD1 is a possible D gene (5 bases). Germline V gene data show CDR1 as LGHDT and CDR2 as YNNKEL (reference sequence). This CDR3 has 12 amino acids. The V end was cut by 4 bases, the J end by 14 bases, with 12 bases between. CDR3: CASSRRDGTLHF. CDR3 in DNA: TGTGCCAGCAGCCGCAGGGATGGAACCCTCCACTTT.

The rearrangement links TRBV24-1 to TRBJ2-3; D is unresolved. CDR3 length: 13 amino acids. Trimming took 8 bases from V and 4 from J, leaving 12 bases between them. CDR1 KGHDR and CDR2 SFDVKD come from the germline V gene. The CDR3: CATMEGPPDTQYF. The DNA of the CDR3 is TGTGCCACCATGGAAGGGCCCCCAGATACGCAGTATTTT.

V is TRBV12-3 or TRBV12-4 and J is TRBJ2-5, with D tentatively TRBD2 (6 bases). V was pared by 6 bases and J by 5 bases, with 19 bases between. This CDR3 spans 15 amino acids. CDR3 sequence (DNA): TGTGCCAGCAGCCGGTTAGCGGAGGATCGCGAGACCCAGTACTTC. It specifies CASSRLAEDRETQYF.

The DNA for the CDR3 is TGTGCCAGCAGCACGGGGGTAGCGGGAGGCACAGATACGCAGTATTTT. This sequence encodes CASSTGVAGGTDTQYF. The V call is TRBV7-3, the J call TRBJ2-3; 9 bases map to TRBD2. After removal of 5 bases from V and 1 base from J, the junction contained 7 bases not matched to a gene. CDR1 SGHTA and CDR2 FQGTGA come from the germline V gene. The CDR3 is 16 residues long. The whole variable domain, remainder taken from reference TRBV7-3 and TRBJ2-3, is GAGVSQTPSNKVTEKGKYVELRCDPISGHTALYWYRQSLGQGPEFLIYFQGTGAADDSGLPNDRFFAVRPEGSVSTLKIQRTERGDSAVYLCASSTGVAGGTDTQYFGPGTRLTVL.

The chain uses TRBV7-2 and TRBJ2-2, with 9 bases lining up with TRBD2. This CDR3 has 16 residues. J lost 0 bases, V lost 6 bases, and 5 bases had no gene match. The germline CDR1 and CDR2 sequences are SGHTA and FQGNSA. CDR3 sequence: CASRMTSGTNTGELFF. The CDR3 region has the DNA TGTGCCAGCAGGATGACTAGCGGCACGAACACCGGGGAGCTGTTTTTT.

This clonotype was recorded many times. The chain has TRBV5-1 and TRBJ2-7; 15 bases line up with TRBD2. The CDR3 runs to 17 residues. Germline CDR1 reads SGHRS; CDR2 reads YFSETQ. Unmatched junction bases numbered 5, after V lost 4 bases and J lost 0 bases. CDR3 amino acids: CASSPGLAGGTSYEQYF. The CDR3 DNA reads TGCGCCAGCAGCCCGGGACTAGCGGGAGGCACCTCCTACGAGCAGTACTTC.

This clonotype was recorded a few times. DNA for the CDR3: TGTGCCAGCAGCTTCTCTGGCGGCCTCTCCTACGAGCAGTACTTC. Translated, it gives CASSFSGGLSYEQYF. The chain has TRBV7-2 and TRBJ2-7; unclear D gene. The germline V gene encodes CDR1 SGHTA and CDR2 FQGNSA. This CDR3 is built from 15 residues. V shed 3 bases and J shed 0 bases, with 12 bases lying between them.

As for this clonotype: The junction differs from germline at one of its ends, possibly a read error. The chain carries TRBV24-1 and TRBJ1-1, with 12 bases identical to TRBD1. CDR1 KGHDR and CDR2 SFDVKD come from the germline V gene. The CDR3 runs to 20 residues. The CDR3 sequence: CATSGPGQGAQEGMNTEALF. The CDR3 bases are TGTGCCACCAGTGGCCCGGGACAGGGGGCGCAGGAAGGGATGAACACTGAAGCTCTCTTT.

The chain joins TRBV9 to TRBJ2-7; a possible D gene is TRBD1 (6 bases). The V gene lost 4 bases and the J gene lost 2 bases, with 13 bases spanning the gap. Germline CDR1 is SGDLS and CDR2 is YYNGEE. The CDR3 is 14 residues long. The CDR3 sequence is CASSTGQTTYEQYF. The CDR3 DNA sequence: TGTGCCAGCAGCACCGGACAGACCACCTACGAGCAGTACTTC.

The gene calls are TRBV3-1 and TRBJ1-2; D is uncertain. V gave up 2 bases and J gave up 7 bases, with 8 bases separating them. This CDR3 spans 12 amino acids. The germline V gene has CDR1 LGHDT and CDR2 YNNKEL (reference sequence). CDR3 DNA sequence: TGTGCCAGCAGCCAACCGGTGTCTGGCTACACCTTC. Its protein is CASSQPVSGYTF.

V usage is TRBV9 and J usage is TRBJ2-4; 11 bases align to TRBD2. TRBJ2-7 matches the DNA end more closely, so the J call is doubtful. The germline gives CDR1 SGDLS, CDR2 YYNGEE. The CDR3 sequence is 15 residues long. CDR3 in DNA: TGTGCCAGCAGCGTAGCTAGCGGGGGGCCCTACGAGCAGTACTTC. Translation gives CASSVASGGPYEQYF.

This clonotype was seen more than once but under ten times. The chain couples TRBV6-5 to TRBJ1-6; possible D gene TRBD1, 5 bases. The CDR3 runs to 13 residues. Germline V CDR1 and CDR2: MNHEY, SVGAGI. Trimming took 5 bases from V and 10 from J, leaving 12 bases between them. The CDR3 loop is CASSTSQGSPLHF. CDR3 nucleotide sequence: TGTGCCAGCAGTACCTCTCAGGGATCACCCCTCCACTTT.

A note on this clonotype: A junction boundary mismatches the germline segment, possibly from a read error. CDR3 in DNA: TGTGTCAGCAGCTTGACAGGGGGCGCGAAGACCCAGTACTTC. Translation: CVSSLTGGAKTQYF. This chain connects TRBV7-2 to TRBJ2-5, with 10 bases that match TRBD1. Germline V lookup: CDR1 SGHTA, CDR2 FQGNSA. The CDR3 loop spans 14 amino acids. Looking up the rest from reference TRBV7-2 and TRBJ2-5 gives the full variable domain: GAGVSQSPSNKVTEKGKDVELRCDPISGHTALYWYRQSLGQGLEFLIYFQGNSAPDKSGLPSDRFSAERTGGSVSTLTIQRTQQEDSAVYLCVSSLTGGAKTQYFGPGTRLLVL.